Presented here are 5 T cell receptor beta chains from one specimen sequenced in a study of brain metastases from non-small cell lung cancer. The method was immunoSEQ multiplex PCR; TCRdb's version includes in-frame clones alone and lacks a portion of them. The sample carries 3,200 or so clones, 95% to 96% recorded once. Sequencing was performed on tumor-adjacent normal tissue. All receptors come from a donor at least 40 years old with non-small cell lung cancer.

The table lists this clone with a count of one. The chain carries TRBV28 and TRBJ2-7; a weak D match, TRBD2 (7 bases). The V end was cut by 10 bases, the J end by 3 bases, with 16 bases between. Germline V gene data show CDR1 as MDHEN and CDR2 as SYDVKM. The CDR3 contains 13 residues. CDR3 loop: CAILGAGVYEQYF. DNA of the CDR3: TGTGCCATCTTGGGGGCGGGAGTCTACGAGCAGTACTTC.

The chain uses TRBV19 and TRBJ2-5; D gene ambiguous. The germline V gene encodes CDR1 LNHDA and CDR2 SQIVND (reference sequence). The V end was cut by 1 base, the J end by 6 bases, with 6 bases between. There are 12 residues in the CDR3. The CDR3 region is CASSIVGQTQYF. The CDR3 nucleotides read TGTGCCAGTAGTATAGTGGGTCAGACCCAGTACTTC.

The chain employs TRBV6-5 and TRBJ2-5; the match to TRBD2 covers 8 bases. The ends lost 5 bases at V and 4 bases at J; junction bases unmatched: 6. Germline CDR1 is MNHEY and CDR2 is SVGAGI. The CDR3 runs 14 residues. CDR3 in amino acids: CASSLSGTRETQYF. The CDR3 DNA is TGTGCCAGCAGTCTTAGCGGGACAAGAGAGACCCAGTACTTC.

The rearrangement uses TRBV5-6 and TRBJ2-1, with 7 nucleotides matching TRBD2. In germline, CDR1 is SGHDT, CDR2 YYEEEE. V shed 1 base and J 3 bases; nucleotides not matched to a gene: 7. CDR3 length: 16 residues. CDR3 nucleotide sequence: TGTGCCAGCAGCTTGTCATGGGGGAGGGTCTACAATGAGCAGTTCTTC. It codes for CASSLSWGRVYNEQFF.

The CDR3 DNA reads as TGTGCCAGCAGTCCGTCGGGACATCAGGATACGCAGTATTTT. Its protein product is CASSPSGHQDTQYF. The chain is built from TRBV28 and TRBJ2-3; weak D call: TRBD1 (6 bases). The CDR3 covers 14 residues. Germline V gene data show CDR1 as MDHEN and CDR2 as SYDVKM. Trimming stripped 5 bases from V and 6 bases from J, with 15 bases between.